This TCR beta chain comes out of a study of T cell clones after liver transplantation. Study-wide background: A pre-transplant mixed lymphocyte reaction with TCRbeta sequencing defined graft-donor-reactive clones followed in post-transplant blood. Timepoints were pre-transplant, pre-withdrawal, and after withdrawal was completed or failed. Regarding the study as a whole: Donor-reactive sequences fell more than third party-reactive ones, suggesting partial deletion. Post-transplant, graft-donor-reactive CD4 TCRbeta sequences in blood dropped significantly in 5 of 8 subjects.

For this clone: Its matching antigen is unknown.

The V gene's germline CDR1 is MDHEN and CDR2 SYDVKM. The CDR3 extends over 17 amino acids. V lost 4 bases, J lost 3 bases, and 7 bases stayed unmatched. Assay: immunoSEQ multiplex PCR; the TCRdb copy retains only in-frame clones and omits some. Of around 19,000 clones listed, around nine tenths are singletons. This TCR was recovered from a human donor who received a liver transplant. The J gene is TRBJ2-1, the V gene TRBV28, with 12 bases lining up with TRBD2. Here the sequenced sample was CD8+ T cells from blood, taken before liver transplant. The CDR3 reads CASSSFRTSGIYNEQFF. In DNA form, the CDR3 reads TGTGCCAGCAGTTCTTTCCGGACTAGCGGGATCTACAATGAGCAGTTCTTC.